The 8 T cell receptor beta chains below were found in one sample sequenced in a study of T cells in Graves' hyperthyroidism and ophthalmopathy. The investigators amplified TCR beta CDR3 regions from RNA transcripts. The primer set for the first-round RT-PCR of the TCR CDR3 was HTBI. One entry per CDR3 protein, called by TCRdb with MiXCR from the multiplex PCR reads. Of around 340,000 distinct CDR3 sequences in the sample, 18% were seen once. Sequenced material: blood. The receptors shown here come from a woman aged 40-49 years with Graves' ophthalmopathy.

At least ten counts were recorded for this clonotype. This chain joins TRBV28 and TRBJ2-4; tentative D call: TRBD2 (7 bases). The CDR3 spans 15 residues. The germline V and J ends were trimmed by 5 bases and 0 bases, with 11 bases remaining between them. In germline, CDR1 is MDHEN, CDR2 SYDVKM. Here the CDR3 reads CASSTRGAAKNIQYF. The CDR3 DNA reads as TGTGCCAGCAGTACCCGGGGGGCAGCCAAAAACATTCAGTACTTC.

The CDR3 is CASSDPTGGITDTQYF. Written as DNA, the CDR3 is TGTGCCAGCAGTGACCCGACAGGGGGTATAACAGATACGCAGTATTTT. The chain is built from TRBV2 and TRBJ2-3, with 9 bases aligning to TRBD1. Germline CDR1 and CDR2: SNHLY and FYNNEI. Unmatched junction bases numbered 7, after V lost 3 bases and J lost 3 bases. CDR3 length equals 16 residues. The full variable domain, its missing parts supplied by reference TRBV2 and TRBJ2-3, is EPEVTQTPSHQVTQMGQEVILRCVPISNHLYFYWYRQILGQKVEFLVSFYNNEISEKSEIFDDQFSVERPDGSNFTLKIRSTKLEDSAMYFCASSDPTGGITDTQYFGPGTRLTVL.

This clonotype was counted at least ten times. Its ends do not fully match the called genes, so a read error is possible. The V and J genes are TRBV28 and TRBJ2-2, with D perhaps matching TRBD1 (6 bases). The CDR3 totals 15 residues. The germline CDR1 and CDR2 sequences are MDHEN and SYDVKM. The CDR3 bases are TGTGCCAGCAGTTTTGGACAGATAGTGACCGGGGAGCTGCTTTTT. This encodes CASSFGQIVTGELLF. Full variable domain (rest looked up from reference TRBV28 and TRBJ2-2): DVKVTQSSRYLVKRTGEKVFLECVQDMDHENMFWYRQDPGLGLRLIYFSYDVKMKEKGDIPEGYSVSREKKERFSLILESASTNQTSMYLCASSFGQIVTGELLFGEGSRLTVL.

This clonotype turned up a few times. The chain is built from TRBV20-1 and TRBJ1-5, with D uncertain. The CDR3 covers 13 residues. From germline, CDR1 is DFQATT and CDR2 SNEGSKA (reference sequence). Trimming took off 6 bases at V and 2 bases at J, with 11 bases between the two ends. CDR3 amino acids: CSATSDGNQPQHF. The CDR3 DNA follows: TGCAGTGCAACCTCGGACGGCAATCAGCCCCAGCATTTT.

This clonotype was detected ten times or more. This chain uses TRBV12-3 or TRBV12-4 with TRBJ1-2, with D perhaps TRBD1 (5 bases). CDR3 size: 15 residues. V lost 2 bases and J lost 1, with 11 bases in between. The CDR3 is CASSLMAGNNYGYTF. The DNA for the CDR3 is TGTGCCAGCAGTTTAATGGCAGGGAATAACTATGGCTACACCTTC.

This clonotype was seen at least ten times. The V gene is TRBV6-2 or TRBV6-3, the J gene TRBJ1-1; tentatively, D is TRBD1 (5 bases). The CDR3 consists of 15 residues. The germline V gene encodes CDR1 MNHEY and CDR2 SVGEGT. V gave up 3 bases and J gave up 0 bases, with 11 bases separating them. The CDR3 loop reads CASSYTGGMNTEAFF. CDR3 coding DNA: TGTGCCAGCAGTTATACAGGAGGTATGAACACTGAAGCTTTCTTT.

Many counts were recorded for this clonotype. This chain connects TRBV19 to TRBJ2-7, with D maybe TRBD1 (5 bases). Trimming pared 0 bases from V and 2 bases from J, leaving 11 bases between. The germline CDR1 and CDR2 sequences are LNHDA and SQIVND (reference sequence). The CDR3 runs 15 residues. In DNA form, the CDR3 reads TGTGCCAGTAGTATAGAAGACAGAATTACCTACGAGCAGTACTTC. It specifies CASSIEDRITYEQYF.

This clonotype was counted at least ten times. CDR3 nucleotide sequence: TGTGCCAGCAGTTACTCGACTAGCGGGAGGGCGGAGACCCAGTACTTC. It is translated as CASSYSTSGRAETQYF. J is TRBJ2-5 and V is TRBV6-5; 14 bases are shared with TRBD2. CDR3 size: 16 residues. CDR1 is MNHEY, CDR2 SVGAGI, per germline. The J segment lost 5 bases and the V segment lost 0 bases, leaving 2 bases of the junction unmatched.